The 29 T cell receptor beta chains given below trace back to one sample, sequenced in a study of blood T cell repertoires in COVID-19 (dated by TCRdb to 2019 to 2021). Library prep was done by the immunoSEQ multiplex PCR assay. TCRdb stores this immuneACCESS table with in-frame sequences only. Part of the clones is absent; in the studies checked, under half of the shortfall reflects unresolved V genes, and no reason is known for the rest. The sample table contains about 150,000 clones; only one count was recorded for 80% of them. 0.45% to 0.6% of the sample belongs to the ten largest clones. Sequencing was carried out using peripheral blood. The receptors originated from a man aged 60-69 years with acute or convalescent COVID-19.

The gene calls are TRBV24-1 and TRBJ1-5; 8 nucleotides match TRBD1. In germline, CDR1 is KGHDR, CDR2 SFDVKD. This CDR3 comprises 16 residues. Unmatched junction bases numbered 2, after V lost 0 bases and J lost 2 bases. The CDR3 nucleotides are TGTGCCACCAGTGATTTGCAGGGGGCGGGCAATCAGCCCCAGCATTTT. Its translation: CATSDLQGAGNQPQHF.

This sequence joins TRBV2 and TRBJ2-3, with no clear D. CDR1 SNHLY and CDR2 FYNNEI come from the germline V gene. The CDR3 loop spans 14 amino acids. V was pared by 2 bases and J by 6 bases, with 12 bases between. The chain's CDR3 is CASSERFWADTQYF. The DNA of the CDR3 is TGTGCCAGCAGTGAACGTTTCTGGGCGGATACGCAGTATTTT.

This chain joins TRBV27 and TRBJ2-3; 10 nucleotides line up with TRBD1. The junction had 7 bases not matched to a gene; V was cut back by 6 bases and J by 4 bases. CDR3 size: 15 residues. Germline CDR1 and CDR2: MNHEY and SMNVEV (reference sequence). The CDR3 region is CASSLRDRGPDTQYF. DNA of the CDR3: TGTGCCAGCAGCCTCCGGGACAGGGGCCCAGATACGCAGTATTTT.

The chain employs TRBV6-1 and TRBJ1-4, with D perhaps matching TRBD1 (5 bases). This CDR3 contains 15 residues. The V gene's germline CDR1 is MNHNS and CDR2 SASEGT. Trimming cost V 4 bases and J 3 bases, with 12 bases left between them. In nucleotides, the CDR3 is TGTGCCAGCAGTGCCGTTGGGGCGCCTAATGAAAAACTGTTTTTT. Amino acids: CASSAVGAPNEKLFF.

This clone has a handful of counts. J is TRBJ1-1 and V is TRBV9; 7 bases line up with TRBD1. V dropped 4 bases and J dropped 1; count of bases not matched to a gene: 7. The CDR3 length is 15 residues. Germline CDR1 is SGDLS and CDR2 is YYNGEE. The CDR3 spells CASSTGQATNTEAFF. The DNA of the CDR3 is TGTGCCAGCAGCACTGGACAGGCCACGAACACTGAAGCTTTCTTT.

The J gene is TRBJ2-3, the V gene TRBV7-2, with TRBD2 identical over 8 bases. The CDR3 contains 17 residues. In germline, CDR1 is SGHTA, CDR2 FQGNSA. Germline trimming cut 2 bases from V and 5 bases from J; bases unmatched to any gene: 12. CDR3 sequence (DNA): TGTGCCAGCAGCTTATGGTCTAGCGGGCCGGGGAGAGATACGCAGTATTTT. This translates into CASSLWSSGPGRDTQYF.

In its sample, this clone was seen once. The J gene is TRBJ1-5, the V gene TRBV7-2; 9 bases match TRBD1. The CDR3 loop spans 15 amino acids. Germline trimming cut 5 bases from V and 7 bases from J; bases unmatched to any gene: 9. CDR1 is SGHTA and CDR2 is FQGNSA in the germline V gene. CDR3 loop: CASSPTGGSVQPQHF. CDR3 bases: TGTGCCAGCAGCCCGACAGGGGGATCTGTGCAGCCCCAGCATTTT.

The chain uses TRBV6-5 and TRBJ1-1; TRBD1 is a possible D gene (6 bases). The ends were cut back, 5 bases at V and 7 bases at J, with 14 bases in the middle. This CDR3 spans 13 amino acids. Looked up from germline, CDR1 is MNHEY and CDR2 is SVGAGI. This CDR3 is CASSKGSGVEAFF. In DNA, the CDR3 is TGTGCCAGCAGTAAGGGTTCAGGGGTTGAAGCTTTCTTT.

V gene TRBV7-3 combines with J gene TRBJ2-3; TRBD2 matches 8 bases. Germline V gene sequence: CDR1 SGHTA, CDR2 FQGTGA. The CDR3 is made up of 15 amino acids. V gave up 3 bases and J gave up 5 bases; unmatched junction bases: 7. CDR3: CASSLSGSRVDTQYF. In nucleotides, the CDR3 is TGTGCCAGCAGCTTGAGCGGGAGCCGGGTAGATACGCAGTATTTT. Filled out from reference TRBV7-3 and TRBJ2-3, the complete variable domain reads GAGVSQTPSNKVTEKGKYVELRCDPISGHTALYWYRQSLGQGPEFLIYFQGTGAADDSGLPNDRFFAVRPEGSVSTLKIQRTERGDSAVYLCASSLSGSRVDTQYFGPGTRLTVL.

The gene calls are TRBV7-2 and TRBJ2-7, with 7 bases that match TRBD1. The CDR3 is 15 amino acids. Germline CDR1 and CDR2: SGHTA and FQGNSA. The trim removed 0 bases at V and 3 bases at J, leaving 5 bases unmatched. As DNA, the CDR3 is TGTGCCAGCAGCTTAGCGGCCGGGACAGTCTACGAGCAGTACTTC. Encoded protein: CASSLAAGTVYEQYF.

The gene calls are TRBV6-5 and TRBJ2-1; the match to TRBD2 covers 8 bases. Looked up from germline, CDR1 is MNHEY and CDR2 is SVGAGI. This CDR3 comprises 16 residues. The ends lost 2 bases at V and 6 bases at J; junction bases unmatched: 9. This chain's CDR3 is CASSYVGREVSNEQFF. As DNA, the CDR3 is TGTGCCAGCAGTTACGTCGGGCGGGAGGTCAGCAATGAGCAGTTCTTC.

The chain couples TRBV5-3 to TRBJ2-3; TRBD2 matches 14 bases. TRBV5-3 is flagged as an ORF with uncertain function. This CDR3 has 17 residues. Losses at the gene ends were 0 bases for V and 4 bases for J; bases not matched to a gene: 4. The CDR3 spells CARSLGAGLAGADTQYF. As DNA, the CDR3 is TGTGCCAGAAGCTTGGGAGCGGGACTAGCGGGGGCAGATACGCAGTATTTT.

The gene calls are TRBV18 and TRBJ2-3; unclear D gene. This CDR3 is 13 amino acids long. Germline CDR1 KGHSH, CDR2 LQKENI. Trimming removed 3 bases at V and 0 bases at J, with 4 bases between. CDR3 amino acids: CASSPVSTDTQYF. CDR3 bases: TGTGCCAGCTCACCCGTTAGCACAGATACGCAGTATTTT.

The table lists this clone with a few counts. The chain couples TRBV29-1 to TRBJ1-6; 10 positions agree with TRBD1. The CDR3 has 13 amino acids. Unmatched junction bases numbered 2, after V lost 7 bases and J lost 5 bases. The V gene's germline CDR1 is SQVTM and CDR2 ANQGSEA. DNA of the CDR3: TGCAGCGCAGGACAGGGGGATAATTCACCCCTCCACTTT. As protein: CSAGQGDNSPLHF.

This clone was observed once. The V gene is TRBV6-5, the J gene TRBJ2-7; possibly TRBD2 for D (7 bases). The CDR3 totals 13 residues. Per germline, CDR1 MNHEY and CDR2 SVGAGI. Trimming shortened V by 6 bases and J by 5 bases, and 14 bases separated the two germline ends. CDR3 loop: CASRGGGGNEQYF. CDR3 sequence (DNA): TGTGCCAGCAGGGGGGGCGGGGGAAACGAGCAGTACTTC.

The genes are TRBV9 and TRBJ2-5; 7 bases agree with TRBD1. Germline V gene lookup returns CDR1 SGDLS and CDR2 YYNGEE. The CDR3 has 15 amino acids. V gave up 3 bases and J gave up 5 bases; unmatched junction bases: 10. CDR3 sequence reads: CASSGQGVSGETQYF. CDR3 in DNA: TGTGCCAGCAGCGGACAGGGAGTGTCGGGGGAGACCCAGTACTTC.

This chain connects TRBV7-6 to TRBJ2-7, with 13 nucleotides matching TRBD2. The CDR3 consists of 14 residues. CDR1 is SGHVS and CDR2 is FNYEAQ in the germline V gene. Germline trimming cut 5 bases from V and 7 bases from J; bases unmatched to any gene: 5. CDR3 bases: TGTGCCAGCAGCGGAGGACTAGCGGGAGAGGAGCAGTACTTC. The encoded protein is CASSGGLAGEEQYF.

This chain links TRBV6-2 or TRBV6-3 with TRBJ1-1; D ambiguous. Trimming left V 1 base short and J 2 bases short, with 5 bases between. CDR1 and CDR2 (germline): MNHEY, SVGEGT. The CDR3 sequence is 13 residues long. The CDR3 sequence is CASSYFGNTEAFF. CDR3 nucleotide sequence: TGTGCCAGCAGTTACTTTGGCAACACTGAAGCTTTCTTT.

J is TRBJ2-5 and V is TRBV9; a weak D match, TRBD1 (5 bases). In germline, CDR1 is SGDLS, CDR2 YYNGEE. The CDR3 extends over 15 amino acids. V gave up 1 base and J gave up 1 base, with 11 bases separating them. CDR3 sequence reads: CASSVRADSQETQYF. In nucleotides, the CDR3 is TGTGCCAGCAGCGTAAGGGCCGACAGCCAAGAGACCCAGTACTTC.

The chain couples TRBV7-9 to TRBJ1-2; TRBD1 aligns across 7 bases. There are 18 residues in the CDR3. Germline lookup yields CDR1 SEHNR and CDR2 FQNEAQ (reference sequence). Losses at the gene ends were 4 bases for V and 1 base for J; bases not matched to a gene: 15. As DNA, the CDR3 is TGTGCCAGCAGCTCCTCGGGAGGGGGCAGCCCCATTAACTATGGCTACACCTTC. It is translated as CASSSSGGGSPINYGYTF.

This clone came up a few times. The rearrangement joins TRBV14 to TRBJ1-3; 7 bases match TRBD1. The CDR3 has 17 amino acids. Per germline, CDR1 SGHDN and CDR2 FVKESK. V lost 4 bases, J lost 0 bases, and 9 bases stayed unmatched. CDR3 region: CASSRTGAISSGNTIYF. CDR3 sequence (DNA): TGTGCCAGCAGCCGTACAGGGGCGATTAGCTCTGGAAACACCATATATTTT. The variable domain in full, completed from reference TRBV14 and TRBJ1-3, reads EAGVTQFPSHSVIEKGQTVTLRCDPISGHDNLYWYRRVMGKEIKFLLHFVKESKQDESGMPNNRFLAERTGGTYSTLKVQPAELEDSGVYFCASSRTGAISSGNTIYFGEGSWLTVV.

The chain recombines TRBV5-6 with TRBJ2-7, with a weak D call TRBD1 (5 bases). This CDR3 region has 13 residues. Germline CDR1 reads SGHDT; CDR2 reads YYEEEE. The V end lost 3 bases, the J end lost 3 bases, and 10 bases lay between the germline ends. CDR3 DNA: TGTGCCAGCAGCTCCCCAAGGGGCTACGAGCAGTACTTC. It codes for CASSSPRGYEQYF.

This chain uses TRBV19 with TRBJ2-7, with 8 bases aligning to TRBD1. The V and J ends lost 5 bases and 7 bases, in that order; junction bases with no gene match: 7. CDR1 and CDR2 from the germline V gene are LNHDA and SQIVND (reference sequence). CDR3 length: 13 residues. The CDR3 DNA reads as TGTGCCAGTAGTGGACAGGGAGGTGATGAGCAGTACTTC. Its translation: CASSGQGGDEQYF.

The chain is built from TRBV27 and TRBJ2-5; a possible D gene is TRBD2 (5 bases). The germline V and J ends were trimmed by 5 bases and 2 bases, with 15 bases remaining between them. Germline V lookup: CDR1 MNHEY, CDR2 SMNVEV (reference sequence). The CDR3 loop spans 15 amino acids. CDR3: CASSPRGWGQETQYF. In DNA form, the CDR3 reads TGTGCCAGCAGTCCCCGCGGGTGGGGACAAGAGACCCAGTACTTC.

This chain uses TRBV6-5 with TRBJ1-3, with TRBD1 matching 9 bases. The germline gives CDR1 MNHEY, CDR2 SVGAGI. CDR3 length: 15 amino acids. Trimming at V came to 4 bases and at J to 3 bases, leaving 4 bases not matched to a gene. CDR3 sequence (DNA): TGTGCCAGCAGTTCCCGGGACAGGGTTGGAAACACCATATATTTT. Its translation is CASSSRDRVGNTIYF.

The DNA of the CDR3 is TGTGCCACCTCCCCCAGGGGGACAGATACGCAGTATTTT. This translates into CATSPRGTDTQYF. The V call is TRBV24-1, the J call TRBJ2-3, with TRBD1 matching 7 bases. The junction had 5 bases not matched to a gene; V was cut back by 9 bases and J by 3 bases. Germline loops: CDR1 KGHDR, CDR2 SFDVKD. The CDR3 length is 13 residues.

This clone was observed a few times. The rearrangement links TRBV19 to TRBJ1-5, with D perhaps matching TRBD1 (5 bases). This CDR3 contains 13 residues. V lost 5 bases and J 7 bases, leaving 12 bases between the germline ends. Germline V gene data show CDR1 as LNHDA and CDR2 as SQIVND (reference sequence). CDR3 residues: CASSLGSGQPQHF. DNA for the CDR3: TGTGCCAGTAGTCTTGGCTCAGGGCAGCCCCAGCATTTT.

This clone occurred once. The chain is built from TRBV19 and TRBJ2-1, with a tentative D call TRBD2 (6 bases). The CDR3 is 17 amino acids. The germline CDR1 and CDR2 sequences are LNHDA and SQIVND (reference sequence). The V end was cut by 3 bases, the J end by 0 bases, with 15 bases between. CDR3 DNA: TGTGCCAGTAGTATTGGGGGAGGTGGCAGCTCCTACAATGAGCAGTTCTTC. Its protein is CASSIGGGGSSYNEQFF.

The table lists this clone with a count of one. V and J are TRBV18 and TRBJ1-2; TRBD1 aligns across 8 bases. The CDR3 extends over 15 amino acids. CDR1 and CDR2 from the germline V gene are KGHSH and LQKENI. V shed 4 bases and J 0 bases; nucleotides not matched to a gene: 4. CDR3 nucleotide sequence: TGTGCCAGCTCACGGGAACAGGGGGCTAACTATGGCTACACCTTC. This translates into CASSREQGANYGYTF.